A single sample is the source of the 2 T cell receptor beta chains below, sequenced in a study of vaccination and CD4 T cells after COVID-19. No antigen is known for these receptors. Treatment described: approximately nine-day PBMC culture with coronavirus spike peptide pools or control peptides (ViraFEST assay). Cultured CD4+ T cell DNA was sequenced using the Oncomine TCR Beta short-read assay. TCRdb re-derived calls from the PCR reads in MiXCR, one entry per CDR3 protein. The table includes approximately 16,000 distinct CDR3 sequences, 57% detected once. The sample taken for sequencing was CD4+ T cells from blood, cultured in vitro. These receptors all come from a human donor who had recovered from COVID-19.

This clonotype was counted between two and nine times. The chain combines TRBV7-6 with TRBJ2-2, with D uncertain. From germline, CDR1 is SGHVS and CDR2 FNYEAQ. The CDR3 runs to 13 residues. Trimming pared 1 base from V and 4 bases from J, leaving 4 bases between. CDR3 nucleotides: TGTGCCAGCAGCTTAGGGAGCACCGGGGAGCTGTTTTTT. Amino acid sequence: CASSLGSTGELFF.

This clonotype came up a few times. The rearrangement joins TRBV20-1 to TRBJ1-6; 8 bases map to TRBD1. Germline CDR1 is DFQATT and CDR2 is SNEGSKA (reference sequence). After removal of 1 base from V and 0 bases from J, the junction contained 11 bases not matched to a gene. CDR3 length: 19 amino acids. The CDR3 nucleotides are TGCAGTGCTAGAGCAGGGGACAGGAGACAGAGCTCCTATAATTCACCCCTCCACTTT. Translation gives CSARAGDRRQSSYNSPLHF.